Below, 15 T cell receptor beta chains from the same sample are listed, as sequenced in a study of cytomegalovirus exposure and HLA in healthy donors. PCR employed 60 Vbeta and 13 Jbeta primers. Clones were sequenced by immunoSEQ multiplex PCR, and TCRdb holds only the in-frame ones, with some missing. This sample has roughly 120,000 clones; 74% occur once, and the top ten carry around 4%. Sequencing was done on a sample of PBMCs. The receptors originated from a woman between 40 and 50 years old in good health and CMV-seropositive.

This sequence joins TRBV7-9 and TRBJ1-1; tentative D call: TRBD1 (6 bases). Per germline, CDR1 SEHNR and CDR2 FQNEAQ (reference sequence). This CDR3 is 14 amino acids long. With 5 bases removed from V and 5 bases from J, the gap between germline ends came to 15 bases. CDR3 DNA sequence: TGTGCCAGCAGCCCTAAACAGGGATCTACTGAAGCTTTCTTT. Protein product: CASSPKQGSTEAFF.

This rearrangement joins TRBV18 to TRBJ2-6; 7 positions agree with TRBD1. Germline V gene sequence: CDR1 KGHSH, CDR2 LQKENI. The CDR3 sequence is 18 residues long. Trimming took 2 bases from V and 0 from J; bases not matched to a gene: 7. The CDR3 loop is CASSPGTEAFSGANVLTF. CDR3 sequence (DNA): TGTGCCAGCTCACCAGGGACAGAAGCCTTCTCTGGGGCCAACGTCCTGACTTTC.

This clone has more than one count but fewer than ten. This chain uses TRBV5-4 with TRBJ2-1; 15 bases map to TRBD2. Germline lookup yields CDR1 SGHNT and CDR2 YYREEE (reference sequence). The CDR3 spans 17 residues. With V trimmed by 0 bases and J by 8 bases, 6 bases remained unmatched. DNA for the CDR3: TGTGCCAGCAGCTTGGGGGGGACTAGCGGGGGGCAGGATGAGCAGTTCTTC. Translated: CASSLGGTSGGQDEQFF.

About this clone itself: Mismatch with germline at one junction end may stem from a read error. The V and J genes are TRBV11-2 and TRBJ2-7, with D perhaps TRBD1 (6 bases). Germline CDR1 reads SGHAT; CDR2 reads FQNNGV. This CDR3 region has 12 residues. CDR3 residues: CASSLDRGPVHF. DNA for the CDR3: TGTGCCAGCAGCTTAGACAGGGGCCCCGTCCACTTC.

V is TRBV5-1 and J is TRBJ2-5; 13 bases agree with TRBD2. CDR1 and CDR2 (germline): SGHRS, YFSETQ. The trim removed 4 bases at V and 5 bases at J, leaving 8 bases unmatched. The CDR3 contains 16 residues. The CDR3 reads CASSRTSGSLRETQYF. DNA for the CDR3: TGCGCCAGCAGCCGGACTAGCGGGAGTCTTCGGGAGACCCAGTACTTC. The full variable domain, with the rest looked up from reference TRBV5-1 and TRBJ2-5, is KAGVTQTPRYLIKTRGQQVTLSCSPISGHRSVSWYQQTPGQGLQFLFEYFSETQRNKGNFPGRFSGRQFSNSRSEMNVSTLELGDSALYLCASSRTSGSLRETQYFGPGTRLLVL.

The chain has TRBV28 and TRBJ1-1; D is ambiguous. From germline, CDR1 is MDHEN and CDR2 SYDVKM. V was clipped by 6 bases and J by 4 bases, with 18 bases between them. The CDR3 sequence is 15 residues long. CDR3 nucleotide sequence: TGTGCCAGCAGCCTCGTACTCGGAGTAGGCACTGAAGCTTTCTTT. It yields the protein CASSLVLGVGTEAFF.

On this clone itself: The sample has other DNA sequences that encode this CDR3 too. This chain joins TRBV6-5 and TRBJ1-2, with 10 bases fitting TRBD1. The germline V gene has CDR1 MNHEY and CDR2 SVGAGI. Unmatched junction bases numbered 6, after V lost 3 bases and J lost 5 bases. The CDR3 runs 15 residues. CDR3 nucleotides: TGTGCCAGCAGTTATTCCGGACAGGGGGTTTATGGCTACACCTTC. Amino acids: CASSYSGQGVYGYTF.

The genes are TRBV5-4 and TRBJ2-7, with 7 nucleotides matching TRBD1. With 2 bases clipped from V and 6 bases from J, the junction kept 11 bases outside the gene matches. The V gene's germline CDR1 is SGHNT and CDR2 YYREEE (reference sequence). The CDR3 has 15 amino acids. The CDR3 DNA reads as TGTGCCAGCAGCTTTCTAGGGGGCATCGTGGCCGAGCAGTACTTC. Translated: CASSFLGGIVAEQYF.

The CDR3 is CASSYSRQGSSGYTF. The CDR3 region has the DNA TGTGCCAGCAGTTACTCGAGACAGGGGTCAAGTGGCTACACCTTC. This rearrangement joins TRBV6-5 to TRBJ1-2; 8 nucleotides align to TRBD1. CDR1 MNHEY and CDR2 SVGAGI come from the germline V gene. This CDR3 spans 15 amino acids. With 0 bases clipped from V and 7 bases from J, the junction kept 7 bases outside the gene matches.

CDR3 sequence: CASSVGAGTVYGYTF. The DNA of the CDR3 is TGTGCCAGCAGCGTAGGGGCCGGGACAGTCTATGGCTACACCTTC. V usage is TRBV9 and J usage is TRBJ1-2, with 7 bases aligning to TRBD1. With 0 bases clipped from V and 4 bases from J, the junction kept 6 bases outside the gene matches. Germline V gene sequence: CDR1 SGDLS, CDR2 YYNGEE. The CDR3 is 15 amino acids.

V and J are TRBV5-5 and TRBJ2-1, with D perhaps matching TRBD2 (6 bases). V was clipped by 0 bases and J by 5 bases, with 9 bases between them. In germline, CDR1 is SGHKS, CDR2 YYEKEE (reference sequence). This CDR3 contains 14 residues. CDR3 loop: CASSLAWTNNEQFF. CDR3 sequence (DNA): TGTGCCAGCAGCTTGGCCTGGACTAACAATGAGCAGTTCTTC.

The chain joins TRBV5-4 to TRBJ2-1, with 11 bases fitting TRBD2. The V and J ends lost 4 bases and 9 bases, in that order; junction bases with no gene match: 15. The V gene's germline CDR1 is SGHNT and CDR2 YYREEE (reference sequence). CDR3 length: 17 amino acids. CDR3 in amino acids: CASSPPPGTSGRGEQFF. The CDR3 nucleotides are TGTGCCAGCAGCCCCCCACCGGGGACTAGCGGACGGGGTGAGCAGTTCTTC. Combining the CDR3 with reference TRBV5-4 and TRBJ2-1 gives the whole variable domain ETGVTQSPTHLIKTRGQQVTLRCSSQSGHNTVSWYQQALGQGPQFIFQYYREEENGRGNFPPRFSGLQFPNYSSELNVNALELDDSALYLCASSPPPGTSGRGEQFFGPGTRLTVL.

This chain connects TRBV4-1 to TRBJ2-6, with 11 positions matching TRBD1. CDR1 and CDR2 (germline): MGHRA, YSYEKL. CDR3 length: 17 residues. The J segment lost 0 bases and the V segment lost 4 bases, leaving 2 bases of the junction unmatched. The CDR3 sequence is CASSPGQGGSGANVLTF. The CDR3 nucleotides read TGCGCCAGCAGCCCGGGACAGGGGGGCTCTGGGGCCAACGTCCTGACTTTC.

This clone has a single count. The rearrangement links TRBV6-6 to TRBJ2-1; 8 bases map to TRBD1. This CDR3 is built from 15 residues. Trimming took 5 bases from V and 7 from J; bases not matched to a gene: 10. From germline, CDR1 is MNHNY and CDR2 SVGAGI (reference sequence). CDR3 region: CASSGTDRVVNEQFF. DNA of the CDR3: TGTGCCAGCAGTGGAACGGACAGGGTGGTAAATGAGCAGTTCTTC.

The chain couples TRBV2 to TRBJ1-2; TRBD1 matches at 11 bases. Germline CDR1 SNHLY, CDR2 FYNNEI. The CDR3 consists of 15 residues. The junction had 9 bases not matched to a gene; V was cut back by 6 bases and J by 6 bases. The CDR3 DNA follows: TGTGCCAGCAGCGATCTACGGACAGGGGGCGATGGCTACACCTTC. Protein: CASSDLRTGGDGYTF.